The 21 T cell receptor beta chains below all came from one sample that was sequenced in a study of control samples from healthy donors and cancer patients. Generated by immunoSEQ multiplex PCR, the TCRdb table keeps only in-frame clones and is missing some. Seen here are 150,000 to 200,000 clones, 85% to 95% observed once, and the top ten hold approximately 1.5%. Sequencing was done on a sample of blood. The receptors here all came from a woman aged 18 to 35 in good health.

J is TRBJ1-2 and V is TRBV5-4, with TRBD1 matching over 7 bases. Trimming at V came to 5 bases and at J to 4 bases, leaving 8 bases not matched to a gene. CDR3 size: 14 residues. From germline, CDR1 is SGHNT and CDR2 YYREEE (reference sequence). In DNA, the CDR3 is TGTGCCAGCAGGGGGGTCCAGGGGGGCTATGGCTACACCTTC. This encodes CASRGVQGGYGYTF.

Of note for this clone: A junction boundary mismatches the germline segment, possibly from a read error. The genes are TRBV18 and TRBJ1-1, with TRBD1 identical over 7 bases. This CDR3 has 15 amino acids. The germline CDR1 and CDR2 sequences are KGHSH and LQKENI. The CDR3 loop reads CASPPPGTVNTEAFF. DNA for the CDR3: TGTGCCAGCCCACCCCCCGGGACAGTAAACACTGAAGCTTTCTTT.

The J gene is TRBJ1-5, the V gene TRBV28; D may be TRBD1 (5 bases). The CDR3 consists of 12 residues. The V gene's germline CDR1 is MDHEN and CDR2 SYDVKM. Trimming removed 7 bases at V and 6 bases at J, with 10 bases between. This CDR3 is CASTERGQPQHF. CDR3 nucleotides: TGTGCCAGCACCGAGAGGGGTCAGCCCCAGCATTTT.

This chain joins TRBV28 and TRBJ2-2; 9 bases map to TRBD1. Germline loops: CDR1 MDHEN, CDR2 SYDVKM. Trimming at V came to 4 bases and at J to 5 bases, leaving 5 bases not matched to a gene. This CDR3 contains 15 residues. CDR3 nucleotides: TGTGCCAGCAGTTCCGGGACAGGGAGGACCGGGGAGCTGTTTTTT. Residues: CASSSGTGRTGELFF.

J is TRBJ1-5 and V is TRBV28; no clear D gene. Trimming cost V 6 bases and J 1 base, with 7 bases left between them. The CDR3 is made up of 13 amino acids. In germline, CDR1 is MDHEN, CDR2 SYDVKM. The CDR3 bases are TGTGCCAGCAGACTCGACAGCAATCAGCCCCAGCATTTT. It is translated as CASRLDSNQPQHF.

The rearrangement uses TRBV2 and TRBJ1-1; D not resolved. The CDR3 is made up of 14 amino acids. V was trimmed by 6 bases and J by 0 bases, leaving 11 bases between them. Germline V lookup: CDR1 SNHLY, CDR2 FYNNEI. CDR3 nucleotides: TGTGCCAGCAGCCGGACGTTTATGAACACTGAAGCTTTCTTT. Its protein is CASSRTFMNTEAFF.

The chain carries TRBV3-1 (or the pseudogene TRBV3-2) and TRBJ1-1, with a weak D call TRBD1 (5 bases). Germline assignment: CDR1 LGHDT and CDR2 YNNKEL (reference sequence). This CDR3 has 15 residues. Trimming removed 4 bases at V and 11 bases at J, with 23 bases between. CDR3 nucleotides: TGTGCCAGCAGCCGTAAAAGTTCGGGGGAGACGGCGGCTTTCTTT. It is translated as CASSRKSSGETAAFF.

The chain recombines TRBV5-1 with TRBJ1-2; no firm D call. Germline values: CDR1 SGHRS, CDR2 YFSETQ. The V and J ends lost 4 bases and 4 bases respectively, with 14 bases between them. The CDR3 sequence is 14 residues long. CDR3 protein: CASSPTIPTYGYTF. The CDR3 DNA reads TGCGCCAGCAGCCCGACAATCCCGACCTATGGCTACACCTTC.

The V call is TRBV20-1, the J call TRBJ1-4; the match to TRBD1 covers 7 bases. CDR1 is DFQATT and CDR2 is SNEGSKA in the germline V gene (reference sequence). This CDR3 is 15 amino acids long. V trimming: 3 bases; J trimming: 3 bases; junction bases outside the gene matches: 7. CDR3 loop: CSASPGQASNEKLFF. CDR3 nucleotides: TGCAGTGCTAGTCCCGGACAGGCCTCTAATGAAAAACTGTTTTTT.

This chain links TRBV6-5 with TRBJ1-5; D may be TRBD1 (6 bases). The CDR3 spans 15 residues. V lost 10 bases and J 0 bases, leaving 16 bases between the germline ends. Germline CDR1 is MNHEY and CDR2 is SVGAGI. CDR3 sequence (DNA): TGTGCCACCACTCGGGGGGCGAATAGCAATCAGCCCCAGCATTTT. Residues: CATTRGANSNQPQHF.

This clone has more than one count but fewer than ten. The chain links TRBV11-1 to TRBJ2-6; D gene ambiguous. The V and J ends lost 5 bases and 4 bases respectively, with 9 bases between them. CDR3 length equals 14 residues. The germline CDR1 and CDR2 sequences are SGHAT and FQDESV (reference sequence). CDR3 sequence: CASSPLSGANVLTF. The CDR3 DNA follows: TGTGCCAGCAGCCCCCTTTCAGGGGCCAACGTCCTGACTTTC. The whole variable domain, filled in from reference TRBV11-1 and TRBJ2-6, reads EAEVAQSPRYKITEKSQAVAFWCDPISGHATLYWYRQILGQGPELLVQFQDESVVDDSQLPKDRFSAERLKGVDSTLKIQPAELGDSAMYLCASSPLSGANVLTFGAGSRLTVL.

In nucleotides, the CDR3 is TGTGCCAGCTCACCAGGACTCAACACCGGGGAGCTGTTTTTT. Its protein product is CASSPGLNTGELFF. This chain uses TRBV18 with TRBJ2-2, with D possibly being TRBD2 (5 bases). V lost 2 bases, J lost 2 bases, and 6 bases lay in between. This CDR3 has 14 residues. Germline V gene lookup returns CDR1 KGHSH and CDR2 LQKENI.

The V and J genes are TRBV11-2 and TRBJ2-1; D may be TRBD1 or TRBD2 (5 bases each). Looked up from germline, CDR1 is SGHAT and CDR2 is FQNNGV. The V end lost 1 base, the J end lost 11 bases, and 6 bases lay between the germline ends. There are 11 residues in the CDR3. The CDR3 DNA follows: TGTGCCAGCAGCTTAGTGGGACAGCAGTTCTTC. As protein: CASSLVGQQFF.

The chain has TRBV3-1 (or the pseudogene TRBV3-2) and TRBJ2-7; TRBD2 is a possible D gene (5 bases). The length of the CDR3 is 14 residues. V lost 1 base and J 2 bases, leaving 9 bases between the germline ends. The germline CDR1 and CDR2 sequences are LGHDT and YNNKEL (reference sequence). The CDR3 sequence is CASSQGHGTYEQYF. In nucleotides, the CDR3 is TGTGCCAGCAGCCAAGGCCACGGGACCTACGAGCAGTACTTC.

The chain joins TRBV27 to TRBJ1-2; a weak D match, TRBD1 (5 bases). There are 15 residues in the CDR3. Germline V gene sequence: CDR1 MNHEY, CDR2 SMNVEV (reference sequence). Trimming cost V 5 bases and J 8 bases, with 21 bases left between them. CDR3 coding DNA: TGTGCCAGCAGTCCCCTGAGGGGTTCAGGGTCCGGCTACACCTTC. This encodes CASSPLRGSGSGYTF.

The V and J genes are TRBV10-3 and TRBJ1-3; 7 bases fit TRBD1. CDR3 length: 15 amino acids. The V gene's germline CDR1 is ENHRY and CDR2 SYGVKD. Trimming at V came to 5 bases and at J to 0 bases, leaving 4 bases not matched to a gene. The DNA for the CDR3 is TGTGCCATCAGTCAACAGGGGATCTCTGGAAACACCATATATTTT. This codes for CAISQQGISGNTIYF.

This rearrangement joins TRBV7-8 to TRBJ1-2; 7 bases are shared with TRBD1. Per the germline V gene, CDR1 is SGHVS and CDR2 is FQNEAQ. Trimming at V came to 0 bases and at J to 4 bases, leaving 5 bases not matched to a gene. This CDR3 contains 15 residues. CDR3 nucleotides: TGTGCCAGCAGCTTAGCAACAGGGGCCGGCTATGGCTACACCTTC. Translating gives CASSLATGAGYGYTF.

The V call is TRBV11-2, the J call TRBJ2-7, with TRBD1 identical over 9 bases. Germline values: CDR1 SGHAT, CDR2 FQNNGV. This CDR3 contains 18 residues. After removal of 1 base from V and 6 bases from J, the junction contained 16 bases not matched to a gene. CDR3 region: CASSLAYGWTGEASEQYF. CDR3 bases: TGTGCCAGCAGCTTAGCTTATGGGTGGACAGGGGAAGCGTCCGAGCAGTACTTC.

The CDR3 sequence: CASRSGGLSETQYF. For the CDR3, the DNA is TGCGCCAGCAGGAGCGGGGGGCTCTCAGAGACCCAGTACTTC. The chain joins TRBV5-1 to TRBJ2-5, with TRBD2 matching over 9 bases. Germline assignment: CDR1 SGHRS and CDR2 YFSETQ. CDR3 length: 14 amino acids. V shed 5 bases and J 4 bases; nucleotides not matched to a gene: 6.

The chain has TRBV7-9 and TRBJ1-5; D unclear. The CDR3 totals 16 residues. The V gene lost 0 bases and the J gene lost 4 bases, with 13 bases spanning the gap. Per germline, CDR1 SEHNR and CDR2 FQNEAQ (reference sequence). The CDR3 spells CASSLAYPELNQPQHF. The CDR3 DNA reads TGTGCCAGCAGCTTAGCATACCCTGAACTAAATCAGCCCCAGCATTTT.

This chain connects TRBV18 to TRBJ1-2, with D possibly matching TRBD1 (5 bases). Germline lookup yields CDR1 KGHSH and CDR2 LQKENI. This CDR3 comprises 13 residues. Deletions cut 3 bases from V and 8 bases from J, with 13 bases between. The CDR3 bases are TGTGCCAGCTCACCCCCAAAAGGGGTCGGCTACACCTTC. As protein: CASSPPKGVGYTF. Drawing the rest from reference TRBV18 and TRBJ1-2, the complete variable domain is NAGVMQNPRHLVRRRGQEARLRCSPMKGHSHVYWYRQLPEEGLKFMVYLQKENIIDESGMPKERFSAEFPKEGPSILRIQQVVRGDSAAYFCASSPPKGVGYTFGSGTRLTVV.